The next 30 T cell receptor beta chains were all read from a single sample in a study of vaccination effects on CD4 cells after COVID-19. Before sequencing, viral peptide pools were used by the ViraFEST assay to expand antigen-specific CD4+ T cells. When around 9 days of culture had elapsed, CD4+ T cells were isolated. Confirmation by PCR established that the person had SARS-CoV-2 infection between March and December 2020. Their antigens remain unidentified. TCRdb's copy holds only in-frame clones and misses some; the assay was immunoSEQ multiplex PCR. The sample gives about 26,000 clones, 70% to 80% of which show up once; about 16% is in the top ten. Material: CD4+ T cells from PBMCs cultured with HCoV-NL63 spike peptides, obtained before COVID-19 vaccination. These receptor sequences come from a human donor who had a prior SARS-CoV-2 infection.

The chain combines TRBV3-1 (or the pseudogene TRBV3-2) with TRBJ1-1; 10 nucleotides agree with TRBD1. CDR3 length equals 15 residues. V lost 1 base, J lost 1 base, and 0 bases stayed unmatched. Germline V gene data show CDR1 as LGHDT and CDR2 as YNNKEL (reference sequence). The CDR3 protein is CASSQGDRGNTEAFF. The CDR3 DNA follows: TGTGCCAGCAGCCAAGGGGACAGGGGGAACACTGAAGCTTTCTTT.

This chain joins TRBV7-9 and TRBJ1-5; the match to TRBD1 covers 7 bases. V shed 0 bases, J shed 12 bases, and the junction held 2 bases outside the gene matches. Germline loops: CDR1 SEHNR, CDR2 FQNEAQ (reference sequence). The CDR3 is 12 amino acids. The CDR3 DNA reads TGTGCCAGCAGCTTAGCGACAGGGCGCCAGCATTTT. Its translation is CASSLATGRQHF.

The chain links TRBV2 to TRBJ1-3; 9 bases align to TRBD1. Per germline, CDR1 SNHLY and CDR2 FYNNEI. The CDR3 totals 15 residues. V was clipped by 2 bases and J by 2 bases; unmatched bases: 1. CDR3 sequence reads: CASSERTGAGNTIYF. As DNA, the CDR3 is TGTGCCAGCAGTGAAAGGACAGGGGCTGGAAACACCATATATTTT.

This clone was detected only a few times. The chain employs TRBV11-3 and TRBJ2-7; 9 bases map to TRBD2. Germline loops: CDR1 SGHNT, CDR2 YENEEA. CDR3 size: 15 residues. Losses at the gene ends were 4 bases for V and 2 bases for J; bases not matched to a gene: 6. This chain's CDR3 is CASSSSLAGTYEQYF. CDR3 nucleotides: TGTGCCAGCAGCTCGAGCCTAGCGGGAACCTACGAGCAGTACTTC.

The chain carries TRBV28 and TRBJ1-5; no clear D gene. The CDR3 loop spans 12 amino acids. V was cut by 8 bases and J by 4 bases, with 9 bases left in between. Germline V gene data show CDR1 as MDHEN and CDR2 as SYDVKM. CDR3 nucleotide sequence: TGTGCCAGCGCTATGGGGAATCAGCCCCAGCATTTT. It is translated as CASAMGNQPQHF.

The CDR3 nucleotides are TGTGCCAGCAGCCCGAACAGGGAGACCCAGTACTTC. This gives the protein CASSPNRETQYF. The chain recombines TRBV7-6 with TRBJ2-5; D perhaps matches TRBD1 (5 bases). Per germline, CDR1 SGHVS and CDR2 FNYEAQ. Trimming removed 5 bases at V and 5 bases at J, with 9 bases between. This CDR3 is built from 12 residues.

The gene calls are TRBV18 and TRBJ2-3; 13 bases agree with TRBD2. The V and J ends lost 2 bases and 7 bases, in that order; junction bases with no gene match: 6. The length of the CDR3 is 16 residues. Germline-derived CDR1 and CDR2 are KGHSH and LQKENI. CDR3 region: CASSPKGTSGTNTQYF. The CDR3 DNA reads as TGTGCCAGCTCACCAAAAGGGACTAGCGGGACGAATACGCAGTATTTT.

This chain joins TRBV11-3 and TRBJ1-1; the match to TRBD1 covers 8 bases. This CDR3 has 15 residues. Trimming took 2 bases from V and 3 from J; bases not matched to a gene: 5. The V gene's germline CDR1 is SGHNT and CDR2 YENEEA. The CDR3, as DNA: TGTGCCAGCAGCTTATCGGACAGGGTAGACACTGAAGCTTTCTTT. Its translation is CASSLSDRVDTEAFF.

V usage is TRBV7-2 and J usage is TRBJ2-3; D not resolved. This CDR3 comprises 11 residues. Between the trimmed V and J ends, which lost 5 bases and 10 bases, there was a span of 10 bases. Germline values: CDR1 SGHTA, CDR2 FQGNSA. CDR3 sequence: CASSLTGPQYF. DNA for the CDR3: TGTGCCAGCAGCCTCACCGGGCCGCAGTATTTT.

V and J are TRBV24-1 and TRBJ2-1; 7 nucleotides match TRBD2. The V segment lost 6 bases and the J segment 3 bases; nucleotides outside the gene matches: 7. The CDR3 length is 15 residues. Germline V gives CDR1 KGHDR, CDR2 SFDVKD. Here the CDR3 reads CATSRASGNYNEQFF. The DNA for the CDR3 is TGTGCCACCAGTCGGGCTAGCGGAAACTACAATGAGCAGTTCTTC.

The gene calls are TRBV15 and TRBJ2-2, with D possibly matching TRBD1 (5 bases). V was pared by 1 base and J by 2 bases, with 17 bases between. This CDR3 has 18 amino acids. The germline V gene has CDR1 LNHNV and CDR2 YYDKDF (reference sequence). Written as DNA, the CDR3 is TGTGCCACCAGCAGAGTGGCCCGCTTCAGGGAAAACACCGGGGAGCTGTTTTTT. Translation gives CATSRVARFRENTGELFF. The complete variable domain, with remaining parts taken from reference TRBV15 and TRBJ2-2, reads DAMVIQNPRYQVTQFGKPVTLSCSQTLNHNVMYWYQQKSSQAPKLLFHYYDKDFNNEADTPDNFQSRRPNTSFCFLDIRSPGLGDTAMYLCATSRVARFRENTGELFFGEGSRLTVL.

In this sample, this clone is medium-sized (0.01 to 0.1%). This chain links TRBV3-1 (or the pseudogene TRBV3-2) with TRBJ2-1, with D perhaps TRBD2 (5 bases). V lost 7 bases, J lost 6 bases, and 16 bases lay in between. Germline CDR1 reads LGHDT; CDR2 reads YNNKEL (reference sequence). The CDR3 contains 14 residues. This CDR3 reads CASTDRGFSNEQFF. The CDR3 nucleotides read TGTGCCAGCACCGACCGGGGATTTTCCAATGAGCAGTTCTTC.

This sequence joins TRBV6-5 and TRBJ1-2; the D gene is possibly TRBD1 (6 bases). The germline CDR1 and CDR2 sequences are MNHEY and SVGAGI. The CDR3 sequence is 16 residues long. V lost 4 bases to trimming and J lost 1 base, with 16 bases between them. The DNA for the CDR3 is TGTGCCAGCAGTTCCGACTCGACAGGAGTTAACTATGGCTACACCTTC. Translating gives CASSSDSTGVNYGYTF.

The chain employs TRBV11-3 and TRBJ1-1; D remains ambiguous. The CDR3 is made up of 13 amino acids. Germline V gene data show CDR1 as SGHNT and CDR2 as YENEEA. Trimming removed 0 bases from V and 4 bases from J, with 6 bases in between. The CDR3 DNA reads TGTGCCAGCAGCTTAGAAGGAAGCACTGAAGCTTTCTTT. Translated, it gives CASSLEGSTEAFF.

This clone was observed a few times. The chain uses TRBV2 and TRBJ2-1; a possible D gene is TRBD1 (6 bases). The CDR3 covers 16 residues. V was cut by 5 bases and J by 4 bases, with 18 bases left in between. The germline gives CDR1 SNHLY, CDR2 FYNNEI. CDR3 protein: CASSYRDTNSYNEQFF. In DNA form, the CDR3 reads TGTGCCAGCAGTTACCGGGACACAAACTCGTACAATGAGCAGTTCTTC.

The chain is built from TRBV3-1 (or the pseudogene TRBV3-2) and TRBJ1-1; weak D call: TRBD1 (5 bases). Germline CDR1 reads LGHDT; CDR2 reads YNNKEL (reference sequence). With 4 bases removed from V and 8 bases from J, the gap between germline ends came to 17 bases. The CDR3 sequence is 14 residues long. The CDR3 loop reads CASSPRGVRAEAFF. The CDR3 DNA follows: TGTGCCAGCAGCCCGAGGGGAGTTCGGGCCGAAGCTTTCTTT.

The chain recombines TRBV2 with TRBJ1-2, with a possible D match to TRBD1 (6 bases). V lost 6 bases and J lost 5, with 16 bases in between. CDR1 and CDR2 (germline): SNHLY, FYNNEI. CDR3 length equals 14 residues. CDR3: CASSSLGQTYGYTF. CDR3 in DNA: TGTGCCAGCAGCTCCCTTGGACAGACTTATGGCTACACCTTC.

The genes are TRBV5-4 and TRBJ2-5; 8 bases are a match to TRBD2. In germline, CDR1 is SGHNT, CDR2 YYREEE (reference sequence). With V trimmed by 3 bases and J by 3 bases, 7 bases remained unmatched. The CDR3 totals 15 residues. The CDR3 here is CASSSGGAGEETQYF. The CDR3 DNA reads TGTGCCAGCAGCTCCGGGGGGGCGGGAGAAGAGACCCAGTACTTC.

The chain combines TRBV7-9 with TRBJ1-4; D gene unclear. This CDR3 spans 15 amino acids. Trimming stripped 5 bases from V and 8 bases from J, with 18 bases between. Per germline, CDR1 SEHNR and CDR2 FQNEAQ (reference sequence). CDR3 sequence reads: CASSPGHSPREKLFF. CDR3 DNA: TGTGCCAGCAGCCCGGGCCACTCTCCGAGGGAAAAACTGTTTTTT.

The chain uses TRBV6-2 or TRBV6-3 and TRBJ1-2, with D maybe TRBD1 (5 bases). Trimming shortened V by 1 base and J by 4 bases, and 10 bases separated the two germline ends. The CDR3 is 14 residues long. Germline V gene lookup returns CDR1 MNHEY and CDR2 SVGEGT. The CDR3 sequence is CASSYFSGLYGYTF. For the CDR3, the DNA is TGTGCCAGCAGTTACTTTTCAGGGCTCTATGGCTACACCTTC.

The CDR3 spells CASSVGPAGNNSPLHF. CDR3 DNA sequence: TGTGCCAGCAGCGTAGGCCCGGCAGGGAATAATTCACCCCTCCACTTT. The chain couples TRBV9 to TRBJ1-6; a weak D match, TRBD1 (5 bases). Trimming took 0 bases from V and 5 from J, leaving 12 bases between them. This CDR3 contains 16 residues. CDR1 and CDR2 from the germline V gene are SGDLS and YYNGEE.

The V gene is TRBV30, the J gene TRBJ2-1; D unclear. Per germline, CDR1 GTSNPN and CDR2 SVGIG (reference sequence). The ends were cut back, 7 bases at V and 0 bases at J, with 7 bases in the middle. CDR3 length equals 12 residues. CDR3 sequence: CASFSSYNEQFF. The DNA of the CDR3 is TGTGCCTCCTTCAGCTCCTACAATGAGCAGTTCTTC.

This clone was counted once. The chain combines TRBV5-1 with TRBJ1-1; D remains unclear. Trimming took off 4 bases at V and 0 bases at J, with 10 bases between the two ends. From germline, CDR1 is SGHRS and CDR2 YFSETQ. The CDR3 runs to 14 residues. CDR3 region: CASSPDSLNTEAFF. In DNA form, the CDR3 reads TGCGCCAGCAGCCCGGATAGCTTGAACACTGAAGCTTTCTTT.

This clone has just a few counts. This chain links TRBV4-3 with TRBJ2-2, with D maybe TRBD2 (5 bases). The CDR3 is made up of 18 amino acids. Germline V gene data show CDR1 as LGHNA and CDR2 as YSLEER. V was clipped by 1 base and J by 0 bases, with 15 bases between them. The DNA of the CDR3 is TGCGCCAGCAGCCAAGCCCCCGAACTAGGAGCGAACACCGGGGAGCTGTTTTTT. As protein: CASSQAPELGANTGELFF.

This clone was seen only once. The chain links TRBV14 to TRBJ2-2; tentative D call: TRBD1 (6 bases). V was clipped by 6 bases and J by 6 bases, with 14 bases between them. Germline loops: CDR1 SGHDN, CDR2 FVKESK. This CDR3 has 14 amino acids. The chain's CDR3 is CASSPNRAAGELFF. The DNA of the CDR3 is TGTGCCAGCAGTCCTAACAGGGCCGCCGGGGAGCTGTTTTTT.

The chain combines TRBV4-3 with TRBJ1-4; D gene unclear. The CDR3 is 15 residues long. From germline, CDR1 is LGHNA and CDR2 YSLEER. V was trimmed by 0 bases and J by 11 bases, leaving 16 bases between them. CDR3 region: CASSQEYTASWKLFF. In DNA, the CDR3 is TGCGCCAGCAGCCAAGAGTATACCGCCTCGTGGAAACTGTTTTTT.

The chain couples TRBV5-4 to TRBJ1-1, with TRBD1 matching over 7 bases. Germline CDR1 SGHNT, CDR2 YYREEE (reference sequence). CDR3 length: 15 residues. V trimming: 4 bases; J trimming: 3 bases; junction bases outside the gene matches: 9. The CDR3 nucleotides read TGTGCCAGCAGCAGAAAGGGACAGCAATACACTGAAGCTTTCTTT. It specifies CASSRKGQQYTEAFF.

The chain is built from TRBV19 and TRBJ2-7; D may correspond to TRBD1 or TRBD2 (5 bases each). The CDR3 length is 13 residues. Germline values: CDR1 LNHDA, CDR2 SQIVND (reference sequence). Trimming cost V 11 bases and J 1 base, with 15 bases left between them. Here the CDR3 reads CASGRDHSYEQYF. As DNA, the CDR3 is TGTGCCTCCGGCAGGGACCATTCCTACGAGCAGTACTTC.

The chain employs TRBV10-2 and TRBJ2-3; 8 nucleotides line up with TRBD2. Germline assignment: CDR1 WSHSY and CDR2 SAAADI. The J segment lost 2 bases and the V segment lost 4 bases, leaving 11 bases of the junction unmatched. CDR3 length: 17 amino acids. This chain's CDR3 is CASSGPVWRGATDTQYF. For the CDR3, the DNA is TGCGCCAGCAGTGGGCCCGTCTGGCGGGGGGCCACAGATACGCAGTATTTT.

The chain combines TRBV2 with TRBJ1-5; 8 bases match TRBD1. The V and J ends lost 3 bases and 6 bases, in that order; junction bases with no gene match: 10. Per the germline V gene, CDR1 is SNHLY and CDR2 is FYNNEI. This CDR3 spans 16 amino acids. The CDR3 here is CASSDFGRGLGQPQHF. CDR3 nucleotide sequence: TGTGCCAGCAGTGATTTTGGCAGGGGGCTGGGTCAGCCCCAGCATTTT.